This T cell receptor (beta chain) derives from a study of blood T cell repertoires in COVID-19. Study as a whole: Samples taken during acute and convalescent COVID-19 were collected in the United States, Italy and Spain. T cells, B-cell-depleted T cells, or PBMCs provided the cDNA or gDNA that served as material.

Seattle enrolled patients during active infection and tracked them longitudinally. Authors' data handling: The assay estimated nucleated cells by amplifying reference gene primers. The repertoire was sequenced with immunoSEQ multiplex PCR; TCRdb's copy has only in-frame clones and lacks some. V and J calls and clone size are given by that table; D and trimming were obtained from the DNA. The sample shows approximately 170,000 clones, approximately 85% of them seen only once. This CDR3 is 15 amino acids long. CDR1 and CDR2 from the germline V gene are MNHEY and SVGAGI. Between the trimmed V and J ends, which lost 2 bases and 6 bases, there was a span of 16 bases.

The gene calls are TRBV6-5 and TRBJ1-1; no clear D gene. The sample taken for sequencing was peripheral blood. This TCR was recovered from a man older than 75 with COVID-19, enrolled during active disease. CDR3 amino acids: CASSYLQLRRSEAFF. The DNA for the CDR3 is TGTGCCAGCAGTTACCTACAGTTGCGACGATCTGAAGCTTTCTTT.